One sample yielded the 21 T cell receptor beta chains listed below, sequenced in a study of T cells in localized non-small cell lung cancer. This table comes from immunoSEQ multiplex PCR, and its TCRdb copy is limited to in-frame clones, with some not included. Of 2,000 to 3,000 clones detected, about 24% appear once; the ten largest clones hold around 30%. The sequences come from lung tumor tissue, collected before any cancer treatment. These receptors came from a male donor aged 60 or over with stage I lung adenocarcinoma.

This chain connects TRBV10-3 to TRBJ2-1; the match to TRBD1 covers 9 bases. The germline V gene encodes CDR1 ENHRY and CDR2 SYGVKD. V trimming: 4 bases; J trimming: 8 bases; junction bases outside the gene matches: 3. The length of the CDR3 is 13 residues. CDR3 in amino acids: CAISATGGHEQFF. The CDR3 region has the DNA TGTGCCATCAGTGCGACAGGGGGACATGAGCAGTTCTTC.

In this sample, this clone turned up a few times. The chain couples TRBV11-3 to TRBJ2-1; the D gene could be TRBD1 or TRBD2 (6 bases each). CDR3 length equals 14 residues. Trimming took off 5 bases at V and 8 bases at J, with 16 bases between the two ends. Germline V gene data show CDR1 as SGHNT and CDR2 as YENEEA. This CDR3 is CASSVGGDVDEQFF. The CDR3 nucleotides read TGTGCCAGCAGCGTCGGGGGCGACGTGGATGAGCAGTTCTTC.

The V gene is TRBV30, the J gene TRBJ1-1, with a possible D match to TRBD1 (5 bases). Germline-derived CDR1 and CDR2 are GTSNPN and SVGIG (reference sequence). The CDR3 runs to 13 residues. With 3 bases removed from V and 5 bases from J, the gap between germline ends came to 13 bases. The CDR3: CAWRRQGGTEAFF. The DNA of the CDR3 is TGTGCCTGGAGACGGCAGGGAGGAACTGAAGCTTTCTTT.

This clone was detected only a few times. This sequence joins TRBV11-1 and TRBJ2-3; 9 bases map to TRBD2. CDR1 is SGHAT, CDR2 FQDESV, per germline (reference sequence). The CDR3 totals 16 residues. J gave up 3 bases and V 5 bases, and 9 bases lay outside the gene matches. The CDR3 nucleotides are TGTGCCAGCAGCCAAGAACGGCGGGGGGGTACAGATACGCAGTATTTT. Translated, it gives CASSQERRGGTDTQYF.

The chain has TRBV5-1 and TRBJ2-2, with 12 bases that match TRBD2. The CDR3 is 16 amino acids. The trim removed 3 bases at V and 4 bases at J, leaving 4 bases unmatched. Looked up from germline, CDR1 is SGHRS and CDR2 is YFSETQ. The DNA for the CDR3 is TGCGCCAGCAGCTACCCTAGCGGGGGGGTCACCGGGGAGCTGTTTTTT. Residues: CASSYPSGGVTGELFF.

The CDR3, as DNA: TGTGCCAGCAGTTACGCGGTAACCGGGGAGCTGTTTTTT. This encodes CASSYAVTGELFF. V and J are TRBV6-8 and TRBJ2-2; no firm D call. This CDR3 has 13 residues. Per germline, CDR1 MNHGY and CDR2 SAAAGT. The germline V and J ends were trimmed by 2 bases and 5 bases, with 6 bases remaining between them.

There are a few counts of this clone. V is TRBV10-2 and J is TRBJ1-2; 9 nucleotides line up with TRBD1. Germline V gene lookup returns CDR1 WSHSY and CDR2 SAAADI. There are 14 residues in the CDR3. Trimming cost V 10 bases and J 2 bases; bases outside gene matches: 8. The CDR3 coding sequence is TGCGCCACCCGCCGGGACAGGGTGAACTATGGCTACACCTTC. Encoded protein: CATRRDRVNYGYTF.

The J gene is TRBJ1-2, the V gene TRBV6-8, with a tentative D call TRBD1 (5 bases). The CDR3 has 14 residues. Germline CDR1 is MNHGY and CDR2 is SAAAGT. V was trimmed by 10 bases and J by 2 bases, leaving 17 bases between them. CDR3 nucleotides: TGTGCCATCAAGAAAGGGGAGATAAACTATGGCTACACCTTC. It specifies CAIKKGEINYGYTF.

In its sample, this clone is large. The chain couples TRBV29-1 to TRBJ2-3, with D possibly being TRBD1 (5 bases). The CDR3 extends over 13 amino acids. The germline V and J ends were trimmed by 3 bases and 5 bases, with 12 bases remaining between them. Germline lookup yields CDR1 SQVTM and CDR2 ANQGSEA. The CDR3 nucleotides are TGCAGCGTTGAGGGAATAGGGGTAGATACGCAGTATTTT. Its translation is CSVEGIGVDTQYF.

CDR3 bases: TGCGCCAGCAGAAACATGACCTTTAATTCACCCCTCCACTTT. This translates into CASRNMTFNSPLHF. The chain links TRBV10-2 to TRBJ1-6; D remains ambiguous. Germline V lookup: CDR1 WSHSY, CDR2 SAAADI. V lost 6 bases to trimming and J lost 6 bases, with 12 bases between them. The CDR3 consists of 14 residues.

This clone is large. The V gene is TRBV9, the J gene TRBJ2-6; no firm D call. The CDR3 covers 16 residues. Trimming removed 10 bases at V and 2 bases at J, with 19 bases between. Germline V gene lookup returns CDR1 SGDLS and CDR2 YYNGEE. The CDR3 protein is CAGWTETRTGANVLTF. CDR3 bases: TGTGCCGGATGGACCGAAACGAGAACTGGGGCCAACGTCCTGACTTTC.

This clone occurred a few times. The rearrangement joins TRBV6-8 to TRBJ2-1; 8 nucleotides match TRBD2. This CDR3 is 16 amino acids long. V shed 4 bases, J shed 0 bases, and the junction held 5 bases outside the gene matches. Germline V gene data show CDR1 as MNHGY and CDR2 as SAAAGT. CDR3 loop: CASSLGAGVSYNEQFF. In DNA, the CDR3 is TGTGCCAGCAGTTTGGGAGCGGGGGTCTCCTACAATGAGCAGTTCTTC.

The chain carries TRBV29-1 and TRBJ1-1; D is possibly TRBD1 (6 bases). V lost 3 bases to trimming and J lost 3 bases, with 11 bases between them. The CDR3 sequence is 13 residues long. Per germline, CDR1 SQVTM and CDR2 ANQGSEA. The CDR3 sequence is CSVENREYTEAFF. CDR3 sequence (DNA): TGCAGCGTTGAGAACAGGGAGTACACTGAAGCTTTCTTT. Supplemented by reference TRBV29-1 and TRBJ1-1, the full variable domain reads SAVISQKPSRDICQRGTSLTIQCQVDSQVTMMFWYRQQPGQSLTLIATANQGSEATYESGFVIDKFPISRPNLTFSTLTVSNMSPEDSSIYLCSVENREYTEAFFGQGTRLTVV.

Only a few counts were recorded for this clone. The chain links TRBV15 to TRBJ1-2; a possible D gene is TRBD1 (6 bases). This CDR3 is built from 14 residues. Trimming shortened V by 0 bases and J by 8 bases, and 13 bases separated the two germline ends. Germline CDR1 and CDR2: LNHNV and YYDKDF (reference sequence). The CDR3 coding sequence is TGTGCCACCAGCAGAGATTTGGGGGCTGGCGGCTACACCTTC. Translated, it gives CATSRDLGAGGYTF.

This clone was seen only a few times. The gene calls are TRBV28 and TRBJ1-3; 7 nucleotides align to TRBD1. V lost 6 bases to trimming and J lost 2 bases; unmatched junction nucleotides: 1. The CDR3 runs to 13 residues. Germline V gene lookup returns CDR1 MDHEN and CDR2 SYDVKM. CDR3 nucleotides: TGTGCCAGCAGAGGGACAGCTGGAAACACCATATATTTT. The encoded protein is CASRGTAGNTIYF.

The genes are TRBV28 and TRBJ2-7, with TRBD2 as a possible D gene (6 bases). V was trimmed by 3 bases and J by 2 bases, leaving 17 bases between them. Germline V gene lookup returns CDR1 MDHEN and CDR2 SYDVKM. The CDR3 totals 16 residues. CDR3: CASSFRVGGPPYEQYF. The CDR3 DNA sequence: TGTGCCAGCAGTTTCAGAGTAGGAGGGCCACCCTACGAGCAGTACTTC.

This clone turned up a few times. V is TRBV6-8 and J is TRBJ2-7; tentative D call: TRBD1 (6 bases). CDR1 is MNHGY, CDR2 SAAAGT, per germline. Trimming stripped 6 bases from V and 3 bases from J, with 18 bases between. This CDR3 region has 15 residues. CDR3 amino acids: CASRSPQGSNYEQYF. The CDR3 DNA follows: TGTGCCAGCAGAAGCCCCCAGGGGTCCAACTACGAGCAGTACTTC.

The rearrangement uses TRBV11-3 and TRBJ1-5, with D maybe TRBD1 (5 bases). The CDR3 is 15 residues long. In germline, CDR1 is SGHNT, CDR2 YENEEA. With 1 base removed from V and 0 bases from J, the gap between germline ends came to 7 bases. The CDR3 reads CASSLGDYSNQPQHF. CDR3 DNA sequence: TGTGCCAGCAGCTTAGGGGACTATAGCAATCAGCCCCAGCATTTT.

The V gene is TRBV28, the J gene TRBJ1-3; unclear D gene. This CDR3 has 15 amino acids. The ends were cut back, 8 bases at V and 0 bases at J, with 14 bases in the middle. Germline CDR1 and CDR2: MDHEN and SYDVKM. CDR3 loop: CASRGALRSGNTIYF. The CDR3 nucleotides are TGTGCCAGCCGGGGAGCCCTCCGCTCTGGAAACACCATATATTTT.

This clone was counted between two and nine times. The chain employs TRBV6-8 and TRBJ1-1; no clear D gene. Trimming cost V 4 bases and J 1 base, with 10 bases left between them. From germline, CDR1 is MNHGY and CDR2 SAAAGT. This CDR3 is 14 amino acids long. The CDR3 sequence is CASSSVVGNTEAFF. The DNA for the CDR3 is TGTGCCAGCAGTTCGGTGGTGGGGAACACTGAAGCTTTCTTT.

This clone was recorded a few times. The rearrangement uses TRBV6-8 and TRBJ1-1; perhaps TRBD1 as D (5 bases). This CDR3 comprises 13 residues. Trimming left V 6 bases short and J 6 bases short, with 14 bases between. The V gene's germline CDR1 is MNHGY and CDR2 SAAAGT. The CDR3 reads CASSHAGGAEAFF. CDR3 nucleotide sequence: TGTGCCAGCAGCCATGCGGGGGGAGCTGAAGCTTTCTTT.